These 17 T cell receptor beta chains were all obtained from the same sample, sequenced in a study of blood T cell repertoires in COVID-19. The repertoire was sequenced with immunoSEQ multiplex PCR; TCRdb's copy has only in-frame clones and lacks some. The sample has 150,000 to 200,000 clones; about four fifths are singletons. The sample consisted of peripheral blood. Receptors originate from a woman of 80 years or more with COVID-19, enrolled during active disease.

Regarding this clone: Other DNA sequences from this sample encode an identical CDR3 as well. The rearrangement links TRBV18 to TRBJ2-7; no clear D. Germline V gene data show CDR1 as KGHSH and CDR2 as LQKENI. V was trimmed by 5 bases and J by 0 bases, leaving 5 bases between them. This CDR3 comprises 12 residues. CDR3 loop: CASSTDSYEQYF. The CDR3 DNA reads TGTGCCAGCTCAACAGACTCCTACGAGCAGTACTTC.

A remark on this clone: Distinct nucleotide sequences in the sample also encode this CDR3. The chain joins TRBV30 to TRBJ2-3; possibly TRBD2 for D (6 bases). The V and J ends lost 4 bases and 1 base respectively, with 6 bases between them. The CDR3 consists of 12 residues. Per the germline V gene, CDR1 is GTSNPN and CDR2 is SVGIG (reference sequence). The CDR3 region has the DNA TGTGCCTGGACTAGCGGCACAGATACGCAGTATTTT. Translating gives CAWTSGTDTQYF.

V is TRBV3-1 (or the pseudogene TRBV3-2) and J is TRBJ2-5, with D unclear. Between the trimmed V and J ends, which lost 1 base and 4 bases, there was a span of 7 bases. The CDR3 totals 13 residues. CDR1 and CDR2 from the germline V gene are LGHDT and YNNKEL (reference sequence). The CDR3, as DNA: TGTGCCAGCAGCCAAGTAATGTTAGAGACCCAGTACTTC. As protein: CASSQVMLETQYF.

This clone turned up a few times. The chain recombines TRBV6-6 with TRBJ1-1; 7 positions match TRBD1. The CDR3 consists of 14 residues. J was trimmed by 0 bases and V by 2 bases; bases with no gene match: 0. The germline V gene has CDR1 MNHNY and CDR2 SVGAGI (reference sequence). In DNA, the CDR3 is TGTGCCAGCAGTTACGGGACAGTGAACACTGAAGCTTTCTTT. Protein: CASSYGTVNTEAFF.

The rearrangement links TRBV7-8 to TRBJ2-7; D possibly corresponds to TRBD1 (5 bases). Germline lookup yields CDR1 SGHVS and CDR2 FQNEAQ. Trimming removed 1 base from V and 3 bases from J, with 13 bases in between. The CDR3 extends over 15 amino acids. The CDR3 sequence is CASSLGVAGLYEQYF. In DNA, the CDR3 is TGTGCCAGCAGCTTAGGGGTCGCAGGGCTCTACGAGCAGTACTTC.

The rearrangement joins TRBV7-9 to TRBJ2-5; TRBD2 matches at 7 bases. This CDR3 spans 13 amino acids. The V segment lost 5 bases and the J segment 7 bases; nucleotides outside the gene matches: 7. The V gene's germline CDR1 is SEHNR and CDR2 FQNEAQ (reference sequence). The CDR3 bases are TGTGCCAGCAGCGGGGGAGGGGAGAGGACCCAGTACTTC. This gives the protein CASSGGGERTQYF. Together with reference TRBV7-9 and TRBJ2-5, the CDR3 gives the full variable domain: DTGVSQNPRHKITKRGQNVTFRCDPISEHNRLYWYRQTLGQGPEFLTYFQNEAQLEKSRLLSDRFSAERPKGSFSTLEIQRTEQGDSAMYLCASSGGGERTQYFGPGTRLLVL.

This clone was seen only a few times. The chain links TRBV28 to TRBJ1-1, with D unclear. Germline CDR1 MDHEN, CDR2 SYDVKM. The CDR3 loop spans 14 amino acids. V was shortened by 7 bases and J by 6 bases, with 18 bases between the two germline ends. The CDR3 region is CASTPSDRRPEAFF. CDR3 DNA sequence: TGTGCCAGCACCCCCTCCGACCGGCGGCCTGAAGCTTTCTTT.

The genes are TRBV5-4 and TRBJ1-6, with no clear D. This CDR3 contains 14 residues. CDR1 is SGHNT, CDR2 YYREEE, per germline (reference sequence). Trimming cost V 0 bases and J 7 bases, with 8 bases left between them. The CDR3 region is CASSLANSNSPLHF. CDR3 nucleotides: TGTGCCAGCAGCTTGGCTAACAGCAATTCACCCCTCCACTTT. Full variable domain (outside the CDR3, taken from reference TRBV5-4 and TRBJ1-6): ETGVTQSPTHLIKTRGQQVTLRCSSQSGHNTVSWYQQALGQGPQFIFQYYREEENGRGNFPPRFSGLQFPNYSSELNVNALELDDSALYLCASSLANSNSPLHFGNGTRLTVT.

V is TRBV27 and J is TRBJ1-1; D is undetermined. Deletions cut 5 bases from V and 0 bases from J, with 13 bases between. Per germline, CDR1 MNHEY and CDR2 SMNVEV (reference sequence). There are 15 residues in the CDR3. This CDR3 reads CASSGRRILNTEAFF. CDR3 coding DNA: TGTGCCAGCAGTGGGAGACGGATCTTGAACACTGAAGCTTTCTTT.

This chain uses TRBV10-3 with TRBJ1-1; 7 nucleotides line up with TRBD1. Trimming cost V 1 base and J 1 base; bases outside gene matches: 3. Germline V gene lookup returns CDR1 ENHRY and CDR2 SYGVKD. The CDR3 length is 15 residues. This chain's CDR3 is CAISELRGQNTEAFF. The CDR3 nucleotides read TGTGCCATCAGTGAGTTAAGGGGGCAGAACACTGAAGCTTTCTTT.

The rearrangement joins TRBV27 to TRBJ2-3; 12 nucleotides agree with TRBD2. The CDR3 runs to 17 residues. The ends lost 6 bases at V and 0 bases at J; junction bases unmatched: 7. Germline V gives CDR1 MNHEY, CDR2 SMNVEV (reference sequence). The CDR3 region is CASSPSGRGISTDTQYF. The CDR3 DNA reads TGTGCCAGCAGCCCTAGCGGGAGGGGAATTAGCACAGATACGCAGTATTTT.

This CDR3 reads CASSYSRTGDGYTF. CDR3 bases: TGTGCCAGCAGTTACTCGAGGACAGGGGACGGCTACACCTTC. This chain uses TRBV6-6 with TRBJ1-2, with 9 bases lining up with TRBD1. Germline assignment: CDR1 MNHNY and CDR2 SVGAGI (reference sequence). This CDR3 has 14 amino acids. J gave up 8 bases and V 0 bases, and 4 bases lay outside the gene matches.

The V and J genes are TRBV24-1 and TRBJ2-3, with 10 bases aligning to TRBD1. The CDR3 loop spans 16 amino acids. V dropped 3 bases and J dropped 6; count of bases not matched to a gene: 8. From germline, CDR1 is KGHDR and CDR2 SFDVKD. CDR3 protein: CATSDLRDRGGDTQYF. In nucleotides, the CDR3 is TGTGCCACCAGTGATCTGCGGGACAGGGGAGGGGATACGCAGTATTTT.

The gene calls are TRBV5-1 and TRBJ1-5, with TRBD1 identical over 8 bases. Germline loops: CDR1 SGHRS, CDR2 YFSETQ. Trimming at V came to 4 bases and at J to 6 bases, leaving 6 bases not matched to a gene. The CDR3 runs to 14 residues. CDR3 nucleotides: TGCGCCAGCAGCCAAGGACAGGGAAGTCAGCCCCAGCATTTT. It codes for CASSQGQGSQPQHF. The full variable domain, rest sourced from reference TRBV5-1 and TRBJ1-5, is KAGVTQTPRYLIKTRGQQVTLSCSPISGHRSVSWYQQTPGQGLQFLFEYFSETQRNKGNFPGRFSGRQFSNSRSEMNVSTLELGDSALYLCASSQGQGSQPQHFGDGTRLSIL.

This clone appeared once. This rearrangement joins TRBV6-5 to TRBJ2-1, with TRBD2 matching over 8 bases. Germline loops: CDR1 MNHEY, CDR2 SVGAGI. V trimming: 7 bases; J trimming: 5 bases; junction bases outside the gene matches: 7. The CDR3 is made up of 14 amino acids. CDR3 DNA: TGTGCCAGCACACCGGGACTAGGTCACAATGAGCAGTTCTTC. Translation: CASTPGLGHNEQFF.

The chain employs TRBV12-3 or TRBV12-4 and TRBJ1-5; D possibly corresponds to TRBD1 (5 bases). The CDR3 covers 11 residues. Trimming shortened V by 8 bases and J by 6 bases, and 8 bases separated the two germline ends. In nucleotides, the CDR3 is TGTGCCAGCGGAGGGGTTCAGCCCCAGCATTTT. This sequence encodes CASGGVQPQHF.

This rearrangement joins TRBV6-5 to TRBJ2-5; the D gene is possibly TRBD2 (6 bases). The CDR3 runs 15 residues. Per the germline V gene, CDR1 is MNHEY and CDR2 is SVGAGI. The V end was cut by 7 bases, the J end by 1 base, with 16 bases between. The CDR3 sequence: CASNRDLVVQETQYF. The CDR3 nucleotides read TGTGCCAGCAATCGGGACTTAGTAGTCCAAGAGACCCAGTACTTC.